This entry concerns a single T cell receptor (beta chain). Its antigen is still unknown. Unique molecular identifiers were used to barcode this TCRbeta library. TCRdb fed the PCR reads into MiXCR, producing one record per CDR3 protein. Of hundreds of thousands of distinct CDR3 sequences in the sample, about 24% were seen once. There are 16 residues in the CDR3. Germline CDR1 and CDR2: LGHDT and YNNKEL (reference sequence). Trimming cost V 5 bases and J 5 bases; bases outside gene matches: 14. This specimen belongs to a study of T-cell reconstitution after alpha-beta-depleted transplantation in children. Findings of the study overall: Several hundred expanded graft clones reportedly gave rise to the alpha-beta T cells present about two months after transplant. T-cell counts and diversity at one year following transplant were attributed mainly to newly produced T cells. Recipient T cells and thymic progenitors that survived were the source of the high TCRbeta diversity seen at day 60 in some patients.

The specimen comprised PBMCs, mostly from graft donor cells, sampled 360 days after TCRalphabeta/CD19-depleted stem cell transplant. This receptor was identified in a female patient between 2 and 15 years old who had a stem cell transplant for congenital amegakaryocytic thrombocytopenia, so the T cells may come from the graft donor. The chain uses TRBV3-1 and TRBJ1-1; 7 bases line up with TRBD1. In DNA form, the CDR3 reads TGTGCCAGCAGCGAGGGGCCAGGGGGGCCGTGGACTGAAGCTTTCTTT. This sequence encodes CASSEGPGGPWTEAFF.